Presented here are 30 T cell receptor beta chains from one specimen sequenced in a study of shared clonotypes between healthy human individuals. Here immunoSEQ multiplex PCR was the method, and the copy in TCRdb shows in-frame clones only, minus some. The sample has roughly 1 million clones; 70% to 80% are singletons. The sequenced sample was memory CD4+ T cells from PBMCs. Subset defined: CD45RA-negative fraction. Receptors originate from a man aged 18 to 30 in good health. Some clones in this sample may be carry-over from other donors' samples.

The chain combines TRBV5-1 with TRBJ1-5, with D possibly being TRBD1 (5 bases). V lost 0 bases, J lost 6 bases, and 13 bases lay in between. The CDR3 contains 15 residues. CDR1 and CDR2 (germline): SGHRS, YFSETQ. The CDR3 protein is CASSLEGDGSQPQHF. The CDR3 DNA sequence: TGCGCCAGCAGCTTGGAAGGGGACGGAAGTCAGCCCCAGCATTTT.

The CDR3 DNA reads TGTGCCAGCAGCTTGCGTCCGTTTCTCTACGAGCAGTACTTC. Its translation is CASSLRPFLYEQYF. The rearrangement links TRBV5-6 to TRBJ2-7; unclear D gene. V lost 1 base, J lost 3 bases, and 11 bases lay in between. The CDR3 runs 14 residues. CDR1 SGHDT and CDR2 YYEEEE come from the germline V gene.

The chain joins TRBV29-1 to TRBJ1-4; 8 nucleotides align to TRBD1. Germline-derived CDR1 and CDR2 are SQVTM and ANQGSEA. The CDR3 loop spans 14 amino acids. With V trimmed by 6 bases and J by 5 bases, 8 bases remained unmatched. This CDR3 reads CSVQGALGNEKLFF. The DNA of the CDR3 is TGCAGCGTGCAGGGGGCGCTCGGAAATGAAAAACTGTTTTTT. The full variable domain, with the rest looked up from reference TRBV29-1 and TRBJ1-4, is SAVISQKPSRDICQRGTSLTIQCQVDSQVTMMFWYRQQPGQSLTLIATANQGSEATYESGFVIDKFPISRPNLTFSTLTVSNMSPEDSSIYLCSVQGALGNEKLFFGSGTQLSVL.

A remark on this clone: Other DNA variants within this sample encode the same CDR3. This chain connects TRBV28 to TRBJ1-3; D gene uncertain. The CDR3 totals 14 residues. CDR1 and CDR2 (germline): MDHEN, SYDVKM. Trimming took 8 bases from V and 0 from J, leaving 11 bases between them. The CDR3 sequence: CASSSRNSGNTIYF. Here the CDR3 DNA reads TGTGCCAGCTCTTCCCGGAACTCTGGAAACACCATATATTTT.

The chain links TRBV19 to TRBJ2-1, with 10 nucleotides matching TRBD2. The CDR3 length is 16 residues. The ends lost 5 bases at V and 5 bases at J; junction bases unmatched: 9. Germline CDR1 LNHDA, CDR2 SQIVND (reference sequence). The CDR3 loop reads CASSPRIAGGHNEQFF. Written as DNA, the CDR3 is TGTGCCAGTAGTCCCCGGATAGCGGGAGGCCACAATGAGCAGTTCTTC. Drawing the rest from reference TRBV19 and TRBJ2-1, the complete variable domain is DGGITQSPKYLFRKEGQNVTLSCEQNLNHDAMYWYRQDPGQGLRLIYYSQIVNDFQKGDIAEGYSVSREKKESFPLTVTSAQKNPTAFYLCASSPRIAGGHNEQFFGPGTRLTVL.

In this sample, this clone turned up a few times. The V call is TRBV28, the J call TRBJ1-5; 8 nucleotides line up with TRBD1. CDR3 size: 16 residues. Trimming cost V 2 bases and J 5 bases; bases outside gene matches: 8. CDR1 and CDR2 from the germline V gene are MDHEN and SYDVKM. CDR3 DNA sequence: TGTGCCAGCAGTTTAATTTTGGACAGGGTCCATCAGCCCCAGCATTTT. It is translated as CASSLILDRVHQPQHF.

The genes are TRBV10-3 and TRBJ1-1; possible D gene TRBD1, 5 bases. This CDR3 contains 17 residues. Trimming cost V 0 bases and J 2 bases, with 16 bases left between them. Germline CDR1 and CDR2: ENHRY and SYGVKD. The CDR3 reads CAISESAVSTGNTEAFF. The DNA for the CDR3 is TGTGCCATCAGTGAGTCTGCCGTCTCAACAGGAAACACTGAAGCTTTCTTT.

The chain carries TRBV6-1 and TRBJ2-5, with 10 bases that match TRBD2. The CDR3 contains 14 residues. Germline V gene lookup returns CDR1 MNHNS and CDR2 SASEGT. J lost 0 bases, V lost 6 bases, and 1 base had no gene match. CDR3 loop: CASRAGGNQETQYF. DNA for the CDR3: TGTGCCAGCAGAGCGGGAGGGAACCAAGAGACCCAGTACTTC.

This chain links TRBV29-1 with TRBJ1-1; D possibly corresponds to TRBD1 (6 bases). Germline CDR1 is SQVTM and CDR2 is ANQGSEA. This CDR3 has 14 residues. Trimming took off 7 bases at V and 2 bases at J, with 17 bases between the two ends. The CDR3 protein is CSALGGGGNTEAFF. In DNA, the CDR3 is TGCAGCGCGCTCGGTGGCGGGGGCAACACTGAAGCTTTCTTT.

This chain joins TRBV28 and TRBJ1-5; TRBD1 matches 7 bases. This CDR3 has 14 residues. Germline V gene data show CDR1 as MDHEN and CDR2 as SYDVKM. The V segment lost 6 bases and the J segment 9 bases; nucleotides outside the gene matches: 11. CDR3 bases: TGTGCCAGCAGCCCAGGGGGGGCGGGTCGGCCCCAGCATTTT. Encoded protein: CASSPGGAGRPQHF.

The chain joins TRBV7-3 to TRBJ2-7, with a possible D match to TRBD2 (5 bases). The germline CDR1 and CDR2 sequences are SGHTA and FQGTGA. The CDR3 is 13 residues long. Trimming removed 1 base at V and 6 bases at J, with 10 bases between. CDR3 sequence reads: CASSLMSGSEQYF. The DNA of the CDR3 is TGTGCCAGCAGCTTAATGTCTGGGAGCGAGCAGTACTTC.

This chain links TRBV5-1 with TRBJ2-2, with D perhaps TRBD2 (6 bases). This CDR3 is built from 15 residues. Germline CDR1 reads SGHRS; CDR2 reads YFSETQ. V was cut by 0 bases and J by 4 bases, with 10 bases left in between. CDR3 sequence reads: CASSLADGGTGELFF. The CDR3 DNA is TGCGCCAGCAGCTTGGCGGACGGGGGCACCGGGGAGCTGTTTTTT. The whole variable domain, filled in from reference TRBV5-1 and TRBJ2-2, reads KAGVTQTPRYLIKTRGQQVTLSCSPISGHRSVSWYQQTPGQGLQFLFEYFSETQRNKGNFPGRFSGRQFSNSRSEMNVSTLELGDSALYLCASSLADGGTGELFFGEGSRLTVL.

V and J are TRBV5-1 and TRBJ2-3, with 9 bases fitting TRBD2. This CDR3 comprises 17 residues. Losses at the gene ends were 4 bases for V and 1 base for J; bases not matched to a gene: 10. Germline values: CDR1 SGHRS, CDR2 YFSETQ. In nucleotides, the CDR3 is TGCGCCAGCAGCCGGGGTTCTAGCGGGGCCCGCACAGATACGCAGTATTTT. Translated: CASSRGSSGARTDTQYF.

The rearrangement uses TRBV7-7 and TRBJ2-2; D remains ambiguous. CDR3 length: 11 amino acids. The germline gives CDR1 SSHAT, CDR2 FNYEAQ (reference sequence). V lost 5 bases and J lost 8, with 6 bases in between. The CDR3 sequence is CASSMGGELFF. The CDR3 coding sequence is TGTGCCAGCAGCATGGGAGGGGAGCTGTTTTTT. Drawing the rest from reference TRBV7-7 and TRBJ2-2, the complete variable domain is GAGVSQSPRYKVTKRGQDVTLRCDPISSHATLYWYQQALGQGPEFLTYFNYEAQPDKSGLPSDRFSAERPEGSISTLTIQRTEQRDSAMYRCASSMGGELFFGEGSRLTVL.

V gene TRBV28 combines with J gene TRBJ1-6, with no clear D. Germline lookup yields CDR1 MDHEN and CDR2 SYDVKM. This CDR3 comprises 12 residues. Trimming cost V 3 bases and J 10 bases, with 7 bases left between them. The CDR3 DNA reads TGTGCCAGCAGTTTGGGTCTCTCACCCCTCCACTTT. This codes for CASSLGLSPLHF.

CDR3 in DNA: TGCGCCAGCAGCTTGGAGGGCCTCGCGGCCCAGTACTTC. Encoded protein: CASSLEGLAAQYF. The chain carries TRBV5-1 and TRBJ2-5; D unresolved. V was cut by 0 bases and J by 9 bases, with 12 bases left in between. The CDR3 contains 13 residues. Germline-derived CDR1 and CDR2 are SGHRS and YFSETQ.

This clone was seen a handful of times. The V call is TRBV7-7, the J call TRBJ2-5, with D possibly matching TRBD1 (6 bases). The CDR3 loop spans 15 amino acids. V was clipped by 1 base and J by 4 bases, with 13 bases between them. Germline CDR1 and CDR2: SSHAT and FNYEAQ (reference sequence). In DNA, the CDR3 is TGTGCCAGCAGCTTAGGGTCGCAGGGGCGAGAGACCCAGTACTTC. Its translation is CASSLGSQGRETQYF.

The chain recombines TRBV10-3 with TRBJ2-7, with 10 bases identical to TRBD2. The CDR3 is made up of 18 amino acids. Germline V gene lookup returns CDR1 ENHRY and CDR2 SYGVKD. Germline trimming cut 2 bases from V and 5 bases from J; bases unmatched to any gene: 15. In nucleotides, the CDR3 is TGTGCCATCAGTGAGCCGCGCAGCCTAAGCGGGAGGGCCGACGAGCAGTACTTC. Translated, it gives CAISEPRSLSGRADEQYF.

The chain has TRBV7-9 and TRBJ2-7; 11 nucleotides align to TRBD1. Germline trimming cut 5 bases from V and 5 bases from J; bases unmatched to any gene: 8. This CDR3 has 15 amino acids. Per the germline V gene, CDR1 is SEHNR and CDR2 is FQNEAQ (reference sequence). CDR3 region: CASSPLRDRGNEQYF. CDR3 bases: TGTGCCAGCAGCCCACTCCGGGACAGGGGGAACGAGCAGTACTTC.

This chain links TRBV30 with TRBJ2-3, with a possible D match to TRBD2 (5 bases). There are 18 residues in the CDR3. The germline V gene has CDR1 GTSNPN and CDR2 SVGIG (reference sequence). The germline V and J ends were trimmed by 8 bases and 4 bases, with 31 bases remaining between them. In nucleotides, the CDR3 is TGTGCCCCCTTCACCACCTATAGCGTACCTCTGAGCGCAGATACGCAGTATTTT. Translation gives CAPFTTYSVPLSADTQYF.

A few counts support this clone. The chain links TRBV18 to TRBJ2-6, with TRBD1 matching 7 bases. Germline V gene data show CDR1 as KGHSH and CDR2 as LQKENI. The CDR3 totals 17 residues. V was clipped by 6 bases and J by 0 bases; unmatched bases: 8. CDR3 sequence (DNA): TGTGCCAGCTCCTCACAGGGGTTGCCCTCTGGGGCCAACGTCCTGACTTTC. Its translation: CASSSQGLPSGANVLTF. The whole variable domain, filled in from reference TRBV18 and TRBJ2-6, reads NAGVMQNPRHLVRRRGQEARLRCSPMKGHSHVYWYRQLPEEGLKFMVYLQKENIIDESGMPKERFSAEFPKEGPSILRIQQVVRGDSAAYFCASSSQGLPSGANVLTFGAGSRLTVL.

The chain has TRBV5-1 and TRBJ1-1; 7 nucleotides agree with TRBD1. J was trimmed by 1 base and V by 0 bases; bases with no gene match: 9. The CDR3 runs 17 residues. Germline loops: CDR1 SGHRS, CDR2 YFSETQ. The CDR3 spells CASSLDPNRQGNTEAFF. The CDR3 DNA reads as TGCGCCAGCAGCTTGGACCCCAACAGACAGGGGAACACTGAAGCTTTCTTT.

The chain couples TRBV5-1 to TRBJ1-2; D is perhaps TRBD1 (6 bases). V was cut by 0 bases and J by 7 bases, with 16 bases left in between. Germline CDR1 and CDR2: SGHRS and YFSETQ. The CDR3 runs to 15 residues. CDR3 nucleotide sequence: TGCGCCAGCAGCTTGGCCGAGACCCTAGGGGGTGGCTACACCTTC. Its translation: CASSLAETLGGGYTF.

This clone was seen a handful of times. The V call is TRBV11-2, the J call TRBJ1-4; D is possibly TRBD1 (6 bases). Trimming removed 5 bases at V and 5 bases at J, with 15 bases between. CDR3 length equals 15 residues. Germline V CDR1 and CDR2: SGHAT, FQNNGV. CDR3 protein: CASSPWQGINEKLFF. As DNA, the CDR3 is TGTGCCAGCAGCCCGTGGCAGGGGATAAATGAAAAACTGTTTTTT. Drawing the rest from reference TRBV11-2 and TRBJ1-4, the complete variable domain is EAGVAQSPRYKIIEKRQSVAFWCNPISGHATLYWYQQILGQGPKLLIQFQNNGVVDDSQLPKDRFSAERLKGVDSTLKIQPAKLEDSAVYLCASSPWQGINEKLFFGSGTQLSVL.

The gene calls are TRBV5-1 and TRBJ1-1; the D gene is possibly TRBD1 (5 bases). V lost 3 bases, J lost 0 bases, and 9 bases lay in between. The CDR3 contains 14 residues. CDR1 and CDR2 from the germline V gene are SGHRS and YFSETQ. CDR3 sequence reads: CASSWDAMNTEAFF. The DNA of the CDR3 is TGCGCCAGCAGCTGGGACGCTATGAACACTGAAGCTTTCTTT.

This clone was counted many times. The chain has TRBV4-2 and TRBJ2-1, with D possibly being TRBD1 (7 bases). This CDR3 contains 15 residues. The V and J ends lost 4 bases and 8 bases respectively, with 18 bases between them. The V gene's germline CDR1 is LGHNA and CDR2 YNFKEQ. The CDR3 sequence is CASSPGTTRGDEQFF. CDR3 coding DNA: TGTGCCAGCAGCCCCGGGACCACCAGGGGGGATGAGCAGTTCTTC.

Written as DNA, the CDR3 is TGTGCCACCAGCAGGAGACAGCTTTCCTCTGGAAACACCATATATTTT. Translating gives CATSRRQLSSGNTIYF. The V call is TRBV15, the J call TRBJ1-3; the D gene is possibly TRBD1 (5 bases). The germline V gene has CDR1 LNHNV and CDR2 YYDKDF (reference sequence). Deletions cut 3 bases from V and 0 bases from J, with 12 bases between. The CDR3 totals 16 residues.

This sequence joins TRBV4-1 and TRBJ2-7, with a tentative D call TRBD1 (6 bases). Trimming removed 1 base at V and 9 bases at J, with 13 bases between. This CDR3 region has 13 residues. Germline V gene lookup returns CDR1 MGHRA and CDR2 YSYEKL. The CDR3 reads CASSQARTEGQYF. The CDR3 bases are TGCGCCAGCAGCCAAGCCAGGACAGAAGGGCAGTACTTC.

Of note for this clone: Other DNA sequences in this specimen translate into the identical CDR3. The J gene is TRBJ2-7, the V gene TRBV2; TRBD2 matches 13 bases. With V trimmed by 1 base and J by 3 bases, 0 bases remained unmatched. Germline-derived CDR1 and CDR2 are SNHLY and FYNNEI. The CDR3 covers 15 residues. The CDR3 protein is CASSEGTSGSYEQYF. Here the CDR3 DNA reads TGTGCCAGCAGTGAAGGGACTAGCGGGAGCTACGAGCAGTACTTC.

The V call is TRBV5-1, the J call TRBJ2-5, with 9 nucleotides matching TRBD1. Germline V gene data show CDR1 as SGHRS and CDR2 as YFSETQ. Unmatched junction bases numbered 8, after V lost 4 bases and J lost 7 bases. There are 14 residues in the CDR3. CDR3 in amino acids: CASSPAGTGWTQYF. In DNA form, the CDR3 reads TGCGCCAGCAGCCCGGCAGGGACAGGGTGGACCCAGTACTTC.